This passage covers 23 T cell receptor beta chains from one sample sequenced in a study of Ad26.COV2.S vaccination and SARS-CoV-2 variants. Sequencing used immunoSEQ multiplex PCR; TCRdb keeps in-frame clones, though not all of them. The sample contains some 340,000 clones, about 86% of which appear only once. Regarding treatment: some 20 received Ad26.COV2.S at low or high dose, single or two shots; 5 received placebo; per-sample allocation not given. At day 63 after the first vaccine or placebo injection, samples were drawn. The input for sequencing was peripheral blood, taken in a trial of Ad26.COV2.S vaccine versus placebo. The receptors were sampled from a person between 18 and 65 years old who received the Ad26.COV2.S COVID-19 vaccine or a placebo.

This chain uses TRBV19 with TRBJ1-5; 7 nucleotides match TRBD1. The CDR3 runs 16 residues. Germline V gives CDR1 LNHDA, CDR2 SQIVND (reference sequence). V shed 9 bases and J 2 bases; nucleotides not matched to a gene: 13. The CDR3 reads CASQKTGTVGNQPQHF. In DNA form, the CDR3 reads TGTGCCAGCCAAAAAACCGGGACAGTGGGCAATCAGCCCCAGCATTTT.

The rearrangement links TRBV15 to TRBJ1-5; D is possibly TRBD1 (5 bases). The germline gives CDR1 LNHNV, CDR2 YYDKDF (reference sequence). The CDR3 length is 16 residues. The V gene lost 3 bases and the J gene lost 5 bases, with 17 bases spanning the gap. The CDR3 reads CATSRGDIRLDQPQHF. The DNA for the CDR3 is TGTGCCACCAGCAGGGGGGATATCAGGTTAGATCAGCCCCAGCATTTT.

J is TRBJ2-5 and V is TRBV29-1; D uncertain. Trimming shortened V by 3 bases and J by 1 base, and 15 bases separated the two germline ends. CDR3 length equals 15 residues. Germline V gives CDR1 SQVTM, CDR2 ANQGSEA. CDR3 region: CSVDPLSAIQETQYF. CDR3 DNA sequence: TGCAGCGTTGACCCCCTGAGCGCGATCCAAGAGACCCAGTACTTC.

The chain employs TRBV9 and TRBJ1-4; TRBD1 is a possible D gene (6 bases). Trimming removed 0 bases at V and 8 bases at J, with 20 bases between. Germline-derived CDR1 and CDR2 are SGDLS and YYNGEE. The CDR3 loop spans 17 amino acids. The CDR3 DNA reads TGTGCCAGCAGCGTAGGCACAGGGTGGAGGGGTGGGGAAAAACTGTTTTTT. It yields the protein CASSVGTGWRGGEKLFF.

This rearrangement joins TRBV6-6 to TRBJ1-1, with a possible D match to TRBD1 (5 bases). The ends were cut back, 5 bases at V and 8 bases at J, with 12 bases in the middle. The germline gives CDR1 MNHNY, CDR2 SVGAGI (reference sequence). The CDR3 length is 12 residues. The CDR3 DNA sequence: TGTGCCAGCAGTACCAGACAGAACGAAGCTTTCTTT. Its translation is CASSTRQNEAFF.

The V and J genes are TRBV4-3 and TRBJ2-2; D not resolved. This CDR3 comprises 13 residues. Germline V gives CDR1 LGHNA, CDR2 YSLEER. Trimming took 3 bases from V and 4 from J, leaving 6 bases between them. CDR3 amino acids: CASSQYTTGELFF. CDR3 nucleotides: TGCGCCAGCAGCCAGTACACCACCGGGGAGCTGTTTTTT.

The chain joins TRBV7-2 to TRBJ1-3, with 11 bases matching TRBD1. J gave up 4 bases and V 4 bases, and 3 bases lay outside the gene matches. There are 15 residues in the CDR3. CDR1 is SGHTA, CDR2 FQGNSA, per germline. As DNA, the CDR3 is TGTGCCAGCAGCTCAGGACAGGGGGCCGGAAACACCATATATTTT. It yields the protein CASSSGQGAGNTIYF.

The rearrangement joins TRBV2 to TRBJ2-2, with a tentative D call TRBD1 (6 bases). This CDR3 is built from 18 residues. V was shortened by 0 bases and J by 6 bases, with 20 bases between the two germline ends. Germline V CDR1 and CDR2: SNHLY, FYNNEI. CDR3 protein: CASSEALVWGQVAGELFF. The CDR3 DNA is TGTGCCAGCAGTGAAGCTTTGGTATGGGGACAAGTGGCCGGGGAGCTGTTTTTT.

The rearrangement joins TRBV27 to TRBJ2-3; a possible D gene is TRBD2 (5 bases). V shed 7 bases and J shed 2 bases, with 7 bases lying between them. The germline V gene has CDR1 MNHEY and CDR2 SMNVEV (reference sequence). This CDR3 comprises 12 residues. For the CDR3, the DNA is TGTGCCAGCACCGACTACACAGATACGCAGTATTTT. Its translation is CASTDYTDTQYF.

The V call is TRBV6-6, the J call TRBJ2-4; 7 bases are a match to TRBD1. The length of the CDR3 is 14 residues. V trimming: 6 bases; J trimming: 7 bases; junction bases outside the gene matches: 9. Germline CDR1 reads MNHNY; CDR2 reads SVGAGI (reference sequence). The CDR3 is CASRPTGPGNIQYF. In nucleotides, the CDR3 is TGTGCCAGCAGACCGACAGGGCCCGGGAACATTCAGTACTTC.

The chain carries TRBV6-5 and TRBJ2-1; 7 bases are a match to TRBD2. This CDR3 has 14 residues. Trimming removed 6 bases from V and 7 bases from J; junction bases left unmatched: 9. Germline V gives CDR1 MNHEY, CDR2 SVGAGI. The CDR3 protein is CASRGREGENEQFF. CDR3 sequence (DNA): TGTGCCAGCAGGGGTAGGGAGGGAGAAAATGAGCAGTTCTTC.

The chain employs TRBV6-5 and TRBJ2-2; no clear D gene. Germline V gives CDR1 MNHEY, CDR2 SVGAGI. Trimming stripped 6 bases from V and 2 bases from J, with 13 bases between. The CDR3 spans 15 residues. The DNA of the CDR3 is TGTGCCAGCAGGTCTGGTGAACTTAACACCGGGGAGCTGTTTTTT. It yields the protein CASRSGELNTGELFF.

The rearrangement uses TRBV11-3 and TRBJ1-1; no clear D gene. In germline, CDR1 is SGHNT, CDR2 YENEEA. Trimming took 5 bases from V and 6 from J, leaving 13 bases between them. This CDR3 contains 13 residues. The CDR3 region is CASSPGVGSEAFF. Written as DNA, the CDR3 is TGTGCCAGCAGCCCCGGGGTGGGATCTGAAGCTTTCTTT.

The CDR3 sequence: CASSTPNHRQPATNEKLFF. CDR3 nucleotide sequence: TGTGCCAGCAGCACTCCGAACCACCGACAGCCTGCAACTAATGAAAAACTGTTTTTT. The gene calls are TRBV5-4 and TRBJ1-4; D may be TRBD1 (5 bases). The V end was cut by 4 bases, the J end by 0 bases, with 22 bases between. The germline gives CDR1 SGHNT, CDR2 YYREEE (reference sequence). CDR3 length: 19 residues.

V usage is TRBV4-1 and J usage is TRBJ2-5; 8 bases fit TRBD1. CDR3 length: 13 residues. The V and J ends lost 8 bases and 3 bases, in that order; junction bases with no gene match: 5. Germline V CDR1 and CDR2: MGHRA, YSYEKL. In nucleotides, the CDR3 is TGCGCCAGCGGACAGGGCCCCAAAGAGACCCAGTACTTC. Translating gives CASGQGPKETQYF.

This clone was detected a few times. At one end the junction does not follow the germline gene, possibly because of a read error. V is TRBV7-9 and J is TRBJ1-5; maybe TRBD1 (6 bases). CDR3 length: 14 residues. Germline V gives CDR1 SEHNR, CDR2 FQNEAQ (reference sequence). This CDR3 reads CASSLGGTNQPQHF. In DNA, the CDR3 is TGTGCCAGCAGTTTAGGGGGTACCAATCAGCCCCAGCATTTT.

The chain carries TRBV4-3 and TRBJ1-2; D ambiguous. Per germline, CDR1 LGHNA and CDR2 YSLEER. The V end was cut by 0 bases, the J end by 1 base, with 9 bases between. The CDR3 length is 15 residues. The CDR3 nucleotides are TGCGCCAGCAGCCAAGAACTGGCCAGTAACTATGGCTACACCTTC. Its translation is CASSQELASNYGYTF.

The chain has TRBV4-3 and TRBJ1-2; no firm D call. The CDR3 sequence is 14 residues long. Trimming stripped 0 bases from V and 7 bases from J, with 12 bases between. Per germline, CDR1 LGHNA and CDR2 YSLEER. CDR3 amino acids: CASSQEYTEGGYTF. The CDR3 DNA sequence: TGCGCCAGCAGCCAAGAGTACACAGAGGGTGGCTACACCTTC.

This clone was counted a single time. CDR3 DNA sequence: TGCGCCAGCAGCTTGGGATCCACAACTAACTATGGCTACACCTTC. Its translation is CASSLGSTTNYGYTF. The chain employs TRBV5-1 and TRBJ1-2; no definite D call. The V and J ends lost 0 bases and 0 bases respectively, with 9 bases between them. Germline CDR1 reads SGHRS; CDR2 reads YFSETQ. This CDR3 region has 15 residues. The variable domain in full, completed from reference TRBV5-1 and TRBJ1-2, reads KAGVTQTPRYLIKTRGQQVTLSCSPISGHRSVSWYQQTPGQGLQFLFEYFSETQRNKGNFPGRFSGRQFSNSRSEMNVSTLELGDSALYLCASSLGSTTNYGYTFGSGTRLTVV.

The chain links TRBV15 to TRBJ2-7; D is possibly TRBD1 or TRBD2 (5 bases each). Trimming removed 3 bases at V and 1 base at J, with 13 bases between. The CDR3 consists of 15 residues. Germline assignment: CDR1 LNHNV and CDR2 YYDKDF (reference sequence). The CDR3 nucleotides are TGTGCCACCAGCAGGGCTGGTGGGGGTTCCTACGAGCAGTACTTC. This translates into CATSRAGGGSYEQYF.

The genes are TRBV5-4 and TRBJ2-3; 11 positions match TRBD2. This CDR3 contains 14 residues. Germline values: CDR1 SGHNT, CDR2 YYREEE (reference sequence). V was pared by 0 bases and J by 11 bases, with 5 bases of the junction left unmatched. CDR3 nucleotide sequence: TGTGCCAGCAGCTTGGGACTAGCGGGGTTAAGGCAGTATTTT. Protein: CASSLGLAGLRQYF.

The CDR3 coding sequence is TGTGCCAGCAGCAAAGCGGGTGGGGGTGAAGCTTTCTTT. This codes for CASSKAGGGEAFF. V usage is TRBV21-1 and J usage is TRBJ1-1. TRBV21-1 is labeled a pseudogene. The CDR3 is made up of 13 amino acids.

The rearrangement joins TRBV6-1 to TRBJ2-5; unclear D gene. V shed 1 base and J shed 2 bases, with 11 bases lying between them. This CDR3 comprises 15 residues. The germline V gene encodes CDR1 MNHNS and CDR2 SASEGT. In DNA form, the CDR3 reads TGTGCCAGCAGTGAAGTTATAGCTAGACAAGAGACCCAGTACTTC. Amino acid sequence: CASSEVIARQETQYF.